What follows describes a single TCR beta chain. Its cognate antigen is unknown. This sample is part of a study of cytomegalovirus exposure and HLA in healthy donors. Study results and limitations: In the analysis, some V segments, TRBV6-2 and TRBV6-3 included, were excluded as indistinguishable. In an earlier analysis, productive rearrangement rates for most beta V segments clustered near 90% or 30%. Diagnosis of cytomegalovirus status made by the classifier reportedly showed high specificity and sensitivity.

PCR was performed using 60 Vbeta and 13 Jbeta primers. Libraries were prepared by immunoSEQ multiplex PCR; TCRdb keeps only in-frame clonotypes and omits some of them. Of roughly 120,000 clones listed, 77% were seen once; the top ten hold roughly 13%. Healthy bone marrow donors supplied every sample. Looked up from germline, CDR1 is LNHNV and CDR2 is YYDKDF (reference sequence). CDR3 length: 18 amino acids. The V gene lost 0 bases and the J gene lost 3 bases, with 18 bases spanning the gap. This chain joins TRBV15 and TRBJ2-1, with TRBD2 as a possible D gene (6 bases). Material: PBMCs. This receptor was identified in a woman in her 40s in good health and CMV-seropositive. CDR3 nucleotides: TGTGCCACCAGCAGAGATTTAGGCGGGATAGCGGACTACAATGAGCAGTTCTTC. The encoded protein is CATSRDLGGIADYNEQFF.